The rows below give T cell receptor beta chains drawn from one sample of a study of response to subunit inactivated influenza vaccine. TCRdb re-called the RT-PCR reads with MiXCR, one entry per CDR3 protein. This repertoire shows roughly 620,000 distinct CDR3 sequences, over 9% found once; its top ten account for about 11%. In addition, the sample was reused for a study of T cells expressing NK-cell markers.

The input for sequencing was PBMCs from blood, taken on the day of vaccination. The receptors originated from a man between 50 and 59 years old who received an inactivated influenza vaccine. Each CDR3 is given with its conserved first and last residue. D genes are given only for firm matches. Clone size appears in some rows only: once, few, many, or a class for an expanded clone.

d_gene	v_gene	j_gene	abundance	CDR3aa	CDR3nt
-	TRBV28	TRBJ2-7	many	CASNVPGLSYEQYF	TGTGCCAGCAACGTACCGGGACTTTCATACGAGCAGTACTTC
-	TRBV20-1	TRBJ2-7	-	CSARDRAPRLFYEQYF	TGCAGTGCTAGAGATCGGGCGCCCAGGTTATTCTACGAGCAGTACTTC
TRBD2	TRBV4-1	TRBJ2-7	-	CASSQVILTSQREQYF	TGCGCCAGCAGCCAAGTCATTTTGACTAGCCAGAGGGAGCAGTACTTC
-	TRBV4-3	TRBJ2-2	-	CASSQEAKGSGELFF	TGCGCCAGCAGCCAAGAGGCCAAGGGGAGCGGGGAGCTGTTTTTT
-	TRBV12-3/TRBV12-4	TRBJ2-4	few	CASQLGENIQYF	TGTGCCAGCCAACTAGGGGAAAACATTCAGTACTTC
-	TRBV4-2	TRBJ1-1	few	CASSQAMWVGTEAFF	TGTGCCAGCAGCCAGGCCATGTGGGTTGGCACTGAAGCTTTCTTT
TRBD2	TRBV3-1	TRBJ2-3	many	CASSQGRTSGDFADTQYF	TGTGCCAGCAGCCAAGGACGGACTAGCGGGGATTTTGCAGATACGCAGTATTTT
TRBD2	TRBV5-1	TRBJ2-1	-	CASSLGSGGTIEQFF	TGCGCCAGCAGCTTGGGTAGCGGGGGGACGATTGAGCAGTTCTTC
-	TRBV6-1	TRBJ2-7	-	CASRIRRSSYEQYF	TGTGCCAGCAGAATCCGCAGGAGTAGTTACGAGCAGTACTTC
-	TRBV18	TRBJ2-4	-	CASSSLGQGGKNIQYF	TGTGCCAGCTCATCACTGGGGCAGGGAGGCAAAAACATTCAGTACTTC
-	TRBV6-1	TRBJ2-7	-	CASGYRALEEQYF	TGTGCCAGCGGGTATAGGGCCCTGGAGGAGCAGTACTTC
TRBD1	TRBV13	TRBJ1-4	many	CASSFKTGSWTNEKLFF	TGTGCCAGCAGCTTTAAGACAGGGAGTTGGACTAATGAAAAACTGTTTTTT
-	TRBV6-1	TRBJ2-7	-	CASSPDRLTYEQYF	TGTGCCAGCAGTCCGGACAGATTAACCTACGAGCAGTACTTC
TRBD2	TRBV6-1	TRBJ2-7	few	CASSERTSGVSSYEQYF	TGTGCCAGCAGTGAACGGACTAGCGGGGTTAGCTCCTACGAGCAGTACTTC
TRBD1	TRBV10-3	TRBJ2-5	-	CAISGPGTGEETQYF	TGTGCCATCAGTGGACCCGGGACAGGGGAAGAGACCCAGTACTTC
-	TRBV5-1	TRBJ2-5	few	CASSLGLTRGSGETQYF	TGCGCCAGCAGCTTGGGCCTAACGAGAGGCAGTGGAGAGACCCAGTACTTC
TRBD2	TRBV5-6	TRBJ2-2	-	CASSRGASGTGELFF	TGTGCCAGCAGCCGGGGCGCTAGCGGGACCGGGGAGCTGTTTTTT
-	TRBV18	TRBJ2-7	few	CASSGADFPYEQYF	TGTGCCAGCTCAGGGGCCGATTTCCCCTACGAGCAGTACTTC
TRBD1	TRBV7-3	TRBJ2-1	-	CASSGNRGQHEQFF	TGTGCCAGCAGCGGAAACAGGGGCCAGCATGAGCAGTTCTTC
-	TRBV12-3/TRBV12-4	TRBJ1-2	many	CASSLIHRSHYGYTF	TGTGCCAGCAGTTTAATCCATCGCAGCCACTATGGCTACACCTTC
-	TRBV15	TRBJ2-3	-	CATSRDHLADTQYF	TGTGCCACCAGCAGAGACCATCTGGCCGATACGCAGTATTTT
-	TRBV5-6	TRBJ2-3	-	CASSLAYRATDTQYF	TGTGCCAGCAGCTTGGCCTATAGGGCCACAGATACGCAGTATTTT
-	TRBV29-1	TRBJ2-5	few	CSARPTGTGETQYF	TGCAGCGCACGTCCGACGGGGACTGGAGAGACCCAGTACTTC
TRBD2	TRBV20-1	TRBJ2-1	-	CSAPNSGRAKNEQFF	TGCAGTGCTCCGAATAGCGGGAGGGCCAAGAATGAGCAGTTCTTC
-	TRBV13	TRBJ2-5	few	CASSGGRGKETQYF	TGTGCCAGCAGCGGGGGCCGGGGGAAAGAGACCCAGTACTTC
-	TRBV11-2	TRBJ2-2	few	CASSVRIENTGELFF	TGTGCCAGCAGCGTAAGGATCGAGAACACCGGGGAGCTGTTTTTT
-	TRBV20-1	TRBJ2-7	many	CSAIRYEQYF	TGCAGTGCTATTCGCTACGAGCAGTACTTC
-	TRBV20-1	TRBJ2-3	-	CSAAGGTTSTDTQYF	TGCAGTGCAGCTGGGGGGACCACTAGCACAGATACGCAGTATTTT
TRBD1	TRBV5-1	TRBJ1-1	-	CASSLETGSVAFF	TGCGCCAGCAGCTTGGAGACAGGGAGTGTAGCTTTCTTT
TRBD1	TRBV2	TRBJ2-5	-	CASSGDRDNETQYF	TGTGCCAGCAGTGGGGACAGGGATAATGAGACCCAGTACTTC
-	TRBV29-1	TRBJ2-7	-	CSVEENGRHHYF	TGCAGCGTTGAAGAGAATGGCCGACACCATTACTTC
-	TRBV7-2	TRBJ2-7	-	CASSLEHGPYEQYF	TGTGCCAGCAGCTTAGAACACGGTCCCTACGAGCAGTACTTC
-	TRBV6-5	TRBJ2-7	few	CASSYPGTRNEQYF	TGTGCCAGCAGTTACCCTGGGACGAGGAACGAGCAGTACTTC
TRBD1	TRBV20-1	TRBJ1-5	few	CSGSGGNQPQHF	TGCAGTGGGTCAGGGGGTAATCAGCCCCAGCATTTT